The following is a T cell receptor (beta chain) sequence with its context. Its antigen is still unknown. Each donor gave roughly 9.1 milliliters of peripheral blood. Germline V gene sequence: CDR1 MNHEY, CDR2 SVGAGI. The CDR3 covers 13 residues. V lost 9 bases to trimming and J lost 10 bases, with 21 bases between them. The data are from a study of blood T cells in healthy people across ages. Combining a sample-barcoded 5' primer with a J-beta primer mix, a second PCR ran for about 6 to 12 cycles. One entry per CDR3 protein results from TCRdb running MiXCR on the 5' RACE reads. The table lists 550,000 to 800,000 distinct CDR3 sequences, approximately 31% of them singletons. The study's findings and limits: Naive CD4+ cell counts and diversity both ran higher in long-lived than in aged donors. Per million T cells, TCR beta diversity dropped roughly linearly as age increased. Correlation between TCR beta diversity and naive T cell percentage was strong.

Sequenced input: blood. J is TRBJ1-1 and V is TRBV6-5; a weak D match, TRBD1 (6 bases). This clonotype originated in a woman aged 80 or over in good health. Here the CDR3 DNA reads TGTGCCAGTGAGATCGGGGGGGGGGCGCGAGCTTTCTTT. This translates into CASEIGGGARAFF.